The 4 T cell receptor beta chains below were found in one sample sequenced in a study of cytomegalovirus exposure and HLA in healthy donors. The study ran its PCR with 60 Vbeta and 13 Jbeta primers. The table came from immunoSEQ multiplex PCR; TCRdb's copy has only in-frame clones and leaves some out. The sample lists 150,000 to 200,000 clones, approximately 81% occurring once. Sequencing was performed on PBMCs. The receptors were gathered from a boy under 10 years old in good health and CMV-seronegative.

J is TRBJ1-4 and V is TRBV21-1; TRBD1 reflects the table's D call only, with no check against the DNA. TRBV21-1 is tagged as a pseudogene. This CDR3 region has 17 residues. As DNA, the CDR3 is TGTGCCAGCAGCAAAGCCGCAGGGGGTTGTGCTAATGAAAAACTGTTTTTT. It encodes CASSKAAGGCANEKLFF.

This chain joins TRBV7-8 and TRBJ2-6; possibly TRBD2 for D (6 bases). In germline, CDR1 is SGHVS, CDR2 FQNEAQ. V gave up 3 bases and J gave up 0 bases, with 12 bases separating them. The CDR3 has 17 amino acids. Here the CDR3 DNA reads TGTGCCAGCAGCTTGCCGGGACTGGGCTCTGGGGCCAACGTCCTGACTTTC. Its translation is CASSLPGLGSGANVLTF.

This chain links TRBV18 with TRBJ2-1; 10 nucleotides match TRBD2. The J segment lost 5 bases and the V segment lost 3 bases, leaving 7 bases of the junction unmatched. Germline loops: CDR1 KGHSH, CDR2 LQKENI. This CDR3 is 16 amino acids long. The CDR3 is CASSPIAGGQNNEQFF. DNA for the CDR3: TGTGCCAGCTCACCCATAGCGGGGGGCCAAAACAATGAGCAGTTCTTC.

The chain carries TRBV6-6 and TRBJ2-5; TRBD2 matches at 14 bases. This CDR3 has 15 amino acids. Losses at the gene ends were 4 bases for V and 5 bases for J; bases not matched to a gene: 3. CDR1 MNHNY and CDR2 SVGAGI come from the germline V gene (reference sequence). Here the CDR3 reads CASSFRTSGGETQYF. The CDR3 nucleotides are TGTGCCAGCAGTTTTCGGACTAGCGGGGGGGAGACCCAGTACTTC.